The subject of this entry is one TCR beta chain. This sample stems from a study of T-cell reconstitution after alpha-beta-depleted transplantation in children. This CDR3 spans 13 amino acids. Looked up from germline, CDR1 is SGHTA and CDR2 is FQGTGA. The V and J ends lost 4 bases and 9 bases respectively, with 13 bases between them. Preparation of the TCRbeta library was carried out with unique molecular identifiers. MiXCR, run by TCRdb on the PCR reads, gives a single entry per CDR3 protein. The table lists approximately 400,000 distinct CDR3 sequences, around 9.9% of them singletons. The starting material was PBMCs from the stem cell graft donor, obtained from the stem cell graft. The chain recombines TRBV7-3 with TRBJ2-1; no reliable D call. The receptor was derived from a human donor who donated a stem cell graft to a child with acute myeloid leukemia. The chain's CDR3 is CASSSRLSGEQFF. CDR3 coding DNA: TGTGCCAGCAGCTCGCGCCTGTCCGGTGAGCAGTTCTTC.